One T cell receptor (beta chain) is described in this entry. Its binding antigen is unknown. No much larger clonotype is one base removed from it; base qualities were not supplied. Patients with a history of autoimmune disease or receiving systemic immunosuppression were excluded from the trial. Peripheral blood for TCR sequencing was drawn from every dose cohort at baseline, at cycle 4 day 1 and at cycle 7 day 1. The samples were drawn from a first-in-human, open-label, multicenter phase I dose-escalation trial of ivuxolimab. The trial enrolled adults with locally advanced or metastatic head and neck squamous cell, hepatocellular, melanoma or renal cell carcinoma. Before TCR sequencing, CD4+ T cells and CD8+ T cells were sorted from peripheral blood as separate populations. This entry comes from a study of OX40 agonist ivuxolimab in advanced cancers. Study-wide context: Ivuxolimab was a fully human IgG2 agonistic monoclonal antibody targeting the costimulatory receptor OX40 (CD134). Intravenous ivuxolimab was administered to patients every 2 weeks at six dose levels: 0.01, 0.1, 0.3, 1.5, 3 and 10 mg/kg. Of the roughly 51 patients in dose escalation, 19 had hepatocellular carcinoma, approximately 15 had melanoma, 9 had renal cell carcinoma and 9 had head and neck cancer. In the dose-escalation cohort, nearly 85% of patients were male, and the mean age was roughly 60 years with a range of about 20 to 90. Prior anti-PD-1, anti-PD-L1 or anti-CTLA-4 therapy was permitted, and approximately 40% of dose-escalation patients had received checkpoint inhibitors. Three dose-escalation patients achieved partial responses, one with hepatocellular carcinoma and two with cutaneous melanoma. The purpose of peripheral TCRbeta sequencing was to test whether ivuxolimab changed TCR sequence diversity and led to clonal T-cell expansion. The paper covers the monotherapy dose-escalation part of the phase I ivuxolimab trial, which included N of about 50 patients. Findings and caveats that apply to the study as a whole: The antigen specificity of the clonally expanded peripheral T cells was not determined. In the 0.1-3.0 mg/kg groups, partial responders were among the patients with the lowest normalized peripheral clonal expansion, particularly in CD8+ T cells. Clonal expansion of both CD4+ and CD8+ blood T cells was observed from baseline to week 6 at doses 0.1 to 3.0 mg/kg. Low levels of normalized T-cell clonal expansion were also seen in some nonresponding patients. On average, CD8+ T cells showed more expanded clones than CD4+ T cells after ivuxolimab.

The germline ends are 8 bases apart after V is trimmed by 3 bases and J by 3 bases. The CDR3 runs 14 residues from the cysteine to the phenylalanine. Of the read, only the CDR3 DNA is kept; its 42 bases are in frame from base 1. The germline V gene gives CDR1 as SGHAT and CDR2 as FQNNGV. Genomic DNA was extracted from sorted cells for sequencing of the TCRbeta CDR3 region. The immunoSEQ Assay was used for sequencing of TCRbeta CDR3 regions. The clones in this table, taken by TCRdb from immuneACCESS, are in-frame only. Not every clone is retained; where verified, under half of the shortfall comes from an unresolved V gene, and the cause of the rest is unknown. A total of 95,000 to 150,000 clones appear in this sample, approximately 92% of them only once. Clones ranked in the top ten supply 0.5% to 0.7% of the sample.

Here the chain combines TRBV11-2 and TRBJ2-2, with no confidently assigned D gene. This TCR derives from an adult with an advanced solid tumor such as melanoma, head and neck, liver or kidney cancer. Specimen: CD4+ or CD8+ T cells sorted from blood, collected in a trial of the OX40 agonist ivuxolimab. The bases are TGTGCCAGCAGCTTTAATAGGGACACCGGGGAGCTGTTTTTT. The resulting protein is CASSFNRDTGELFF.